This T cell receptor (beta chain) was identified during a study of identical twins. TCRdb independently ran MiXCR on the 5' RACE reads; one entry per CDR3 protein. The sample holds around 490,000 distinct CDR3 sequences, 14% seen once. Findings of the study overall: Beta clonotypes that were abundant in cord blood contained fewer insertions, a pattern absent from memory repertoires.

Comments on this clonotype: Antigen unknown.

Trimming at V came to 5 bases and at J to 7 bases, leaving 17 bases not matched to a gene. The CDR3 spans 18 residues. These data also featured in a second study, about yellow fever vaccine responses in identical twins.

The chain joins TRBV12-3 or TRBV12-4 to TRBJ2-5; TRBD1 matches 12 bases. Sequencing was done on a sample of CD4+ T cells sorted from blood. This clonotype was sampled from a woman younger than 30 in good health. CDR3 region: CASSPTPGTGGPKGTQYF. Written as DNA, the CDR3 is TGTGCCAGCAGTCCAACCCCCGGGACAGGGGGCCCTAAGGGGACCCAGTACTTC.